Presented here are 9 T cell receptor beta chains from one specimen sequenced in a study of blood T cell repertoires in COVID-19. Sequencing used immunoSEQ multiplex PCR; TCRdb keeps in-frame clones, though not all of them. This sample carries about 59,000 clones, 80% of them seen once, and the ten largest clones take roughly 6.7%. The sequenced sample consisted of peripheral blood. The origin of the receptors is a man between 60 and 70 years old with acute or convalescent COVID-19.

The V and J genes are TRBV5-6 and TRBJ2-5; D ambiguous. Germline values: CDR1 SGHDT, CDR2 YYEEEE. V was shortened by 1 base and J by 3 bases, with 10 bases between the two germline ends. This CDR3 has 14 amino acids. CDR3 in amino acids: CASSLPGTEETQYF. The DNA for the CDR3 is TGTGCCAGCAGCTTGCCGGGTACCGAAGAGACCCAGTACTTC. Looking up the rest from reference TRBV5-6 and TRBJ2-5 gives the full variable domain: DAGVTQSPTHLIKTRGQQVTLRCSPKSGHDTVSWYQQALGQGPQFIFQYYEEEERQRGNFPDRFSGHQFPNYSSELNVNALLLGDSALYLCASSLPGTEETQYFGPGTRLLVL.

The chain joins TRBV4-2 to TRBJ1-5; no clear D gene. Looked up from germline, CDR1 is LGHNA and CDR2 is YNFKEQ. CDR3 length: 13 residues. V was pared by 0 bases and J by 7 bases, with 7 bases between. CDR3 nucleotides: TGTGCCAGCAGCCAAGATCATGCGCAGCCCCAGCATTTT. Translated: CASSQDHAQPQHF.

The chain employs TRBV12-3 or TRBV12-4 and TRBJ1-1; 9 bases fit TRBD1. Trimming removed 5 bases from V and 5 bases from J; junction bases left unmatched: 3. This CDR3 comprises 13 residues. CDR3 nucleotides: TGTGCCAGCAGTGTCGACAGGGGGACTGAAGCTTTCTTT. Translation gives CASSVDRGTEAFF.

The chain uses TRBV19 and TRBJ1-1; D ambiguous. V lost 7 bases and J lost 0, with 9 bases in between. This CDR3 contains 13 residues. Germline CDR1 reads LNHDA; CDR2 reads SQIVND (reference sequence). Written as DNA, the CDR3 is TGTGCCAGTATTCACAGCATGAACACTGAAGCTTTCTTT. This codes for CASIHSMNTEAFF.

This chain connects TRBV11-2 to TRBJ1-4; 9 nucleotides agree with TRBD1. CDR3 length: 16 amino acids. Germline CDR1 is SGHAT and CDR2 is FQNNGV. Trimming removed 0 bases from V and 5 bases from J; junction bases left unmatched: 4. The CDR3 region has the DNA TGTGCCAGCAGCTTAGATATAGGACAGGGGAATGAAAAACTGTTTTTT. Translating gives CASSLDIGQGNEKLFF.

V gene TRBV7-2 combines with J gene TRBJ1-5; a possible D gene is TRBD1 (6 bases). Looked up from germline, CDR1 is SGHTA and CDR2 is FQGNSA. Trimming took 1 base from V and 7 from J, leaving 14 bases between them. The CDR3 consists of 15 residues. The DNA of the CDR3 is TGTGCCAGCAGCTTAGATGGACAGAAGGGGCAGCCCCAGCATTTT. It translates to CASSLDGQKGQPQHF.

The V gene is TRBV3-1 (or the pseudogene TRBV3-2), the J gene TRBJ1-2; maybe TRBD1 (5 bases). With 4 bases removed from V and 3 bases from J, the gap between germline ends came to 12 bases. This CDR3 is 14 amino acids long. Germline lookup yields CDR1 LGHDT and CDR2 YNNKEL (reference sequence). In nucleotides, the CDR3 is TGTGCCAGCAGCCCAGTCAGGGCCGACTATGGCTACACCTTC. Amino acid sequence: CASSPVRADYGYTF.

The CDR3 spells CASSAWGQGFRHEQYF. Written as DNA, the CDR3 is TGTGCCAGCAGCGCTTGGGGACAGGGTTTTAGACACGAGCAGTACTTC. The V call is TRBV7-9, the J call TRBJ2-7; TRBD1 aligns across 9 bases. The germline V gene has CDR1 SEHNR and CDR2 FQNEAQ (reference sequence). V lost 5 bases and J lost 5; bases outside the gene matches: 13. This CDR3 has 16 amino acids. Drawing the rest from reference TRBV7-9 and TRBJ2-7, the complete variable domain is DTGVSQNPRHKITKRGQNVTFRCDPISEHNRLYWYRQTLGQGPEFLTYFQNEAQLEKSRLLSDRFSAERPKGSFSTLEIQRTEQGDSAMYLCASSAWGQGFRHEQYFGPGTRLTVT.

V and J are TRBV7-8 and TRBJ1-2; no clear D gene. V was trimmed by 0 bases and J by 1 base, leaving 3 bases between them. The CDR3 spans 13 residues. Germline assignment: CDR1 SGHVS and CDR2 FQNEAQ. The DNA of the CDR3 is TGTGCCAGCAGCTTAGCTAATAACTATGGCTACACCTTC. It codes for CASSLANNYGYTF.